These T cell receptor beta chains were read from a single sample in a study of T cells in Graves' hyperthyroidism and ophthalmopathy. TCRdb itself ran the multiplex PCR reads through MiXCR, one entry per CDR3 protein. In the table there are more than 300,000 distinct CDR3 sequences, over 11% of which are singletons. Sequencing was done on a sample of blood. These receptors were obtained from a woman aged 55-70 years with Graves' hyperthyroidism. CDR3s include the opening cysteine and the closing phenylalanine or tryptophan. A D gene is named only where the DNA matches it firmly. Only some rows state a clone size, as once, few, many or a class for expanded clones.

cdr3_nt cdr3_aa v_call d_call j_call clone_size
TGTGCCAGCACCATCACAGGGAGGGAAGAGACCCAGTACTTC CASTITGREETQYF TRBV28 NA TRBJ2-5 many
TGTGCCAGCAAAGCCGGTTCCTATGGCTACACCTTC CASKAGSYGYTF TRBV6-2/TRBV6-3 NA TRBJ1-2 NA
TGCAGCGTTTTCTCCGGGACAGTCGGAACTGAAGCTTTCTTT CSVFSGTVGTEAFF TRBV29-1 TRBD1 TRBJ1-1 many
TGTGCCACCAGTGATCCGGGACCCGACAATGAGCAGTTCTTC CATSDPGPDNEQFF TRBV24-1 NA TRBJ2-1 many
TGTGCCAGCAGCCCGGGACTAGCGGTCTCCTACGAGCAGAACTTC CASSPGLAVSYEQNF TRBV6-2/TRBV6-3 TRBD2 TRBJ2-7 NA
TGTGCCAGCAAGCAGCGGGAGTTCAATGAGCAGTTCTTC CASKQREFNEQFF TRBV2 TRBD2 TRBJ2-1 NA
TGTGCCAGCAGCTTGGAACGTCGTATGAACACTGAAGCTTTCTTT CASSLERRMNTEAFF TRBV5-1 NA TRBJ1-1 NA
TGTGCCAGCAGCCACGGCCGACAGACTAATAATGAAAAACTGTTTTTT CASSHGRQTNNEKLFF TRBV13 NA TRBJ1-4 few
TGTGCCAGCAGGCAGGGTTCCCAATTTTCACCCCTCCACTTT CASRQGSQFSPLHF TRBV12-3/TRBV12-4 NA TRBJ1-6 many
TGCGCCAGCAGTTCCTCCGGACAGGGTGAAAAACTGTTTTTT CASSSSGQGEKLFF TRBV5-1 TRBD1 TRBJ1-4 many
TGTGCCAGCAGCACGGGACAGGGGGCGATTGAGCAGTTCTTC CASSTGQGAIEQFF TRBV5-6 TRBD1 TRBJ2-1 NA
TGTGCTAGTGGTTTGGCCAGTGGGAGAACCAATCGGCCCCAGCATTTT CASGLASGRTNRPQHF TRBV12-5 NA TRBJ1-5 many
TGTGCCAGCAGCTTAGGCGGACAGGGGGGTTCCACCGGGGAGCTGTTTTTT CASSLGGQGGSTGELFF TRBV5-6 TRBD1 TRBJ2-2 many
TGTGCCAGCAGCTTAAGGCTAGCGTACAATGAGCAGTTCTTC CASSLRLAYNEQFF TRBV7-2 NA TRBJ2-1 NA
TGCGCCAGCAGCTCCAGTCGCTCAACTAATGAAAAACTGTTTTTT CASSSSRSTNEKLFF TRBV5-1 NA TRBJ1-4 NA
TGTGCCAGCAGAGGGGAGGGACTAGCGGGAAGCACAGATACGCAGTATTTT CASRGEGLAGSTDTQYF TRBV5-4 TRBD2 TRBJ2-3 NA
TGTGCCAGCTCACCTAGCGGGGCACCCAATGAGCAGTTCTTC CASSPSGAPNEQFF TRBV18 TRBD2 TRBJ2-1 few
TGTGCCAGCAGTCCGACACTAGCATTGCCCAAAAACATTCAGTACTTC CASSPTLALPKNIQYF TRBV12-3/TRBV12-4 NA TRBJ2-4 many
TGTGCCACAAGCCCTTCGAATCAGCCCCAGCATTTT CATSPSNQPQHF TRBV10-3 NA TRBJ1-5 many
TGTGCCAGCAGCCAACGAGGGGGTGTTGGGGGATCCTACGAGCAGTACTTC CASSQRGGVGGSYEQYF TRBV7-9 NA TRBJ2-7 few
TGCGCCAGCAGCTTGTTTCCTGAGGGAGGTTACTTCTATGGCTACACCTTC CASSLFPEGGYFYGYTF TRBV5-1 NA TRBJ1-2 NA
TGCGCCAGCAGCTTGGGGGGGCGGTGGCAGTTCTTC CASSLGGRWQFF TRBV5-1 NA TRBJ2-1 NA
TGTGCCACCAGCAGAGATAGGGTCTCAGATACGCAGTATTTT CATSRDRVSDTQYF TRBV15 NA TRBJ2-3 NA
TGCAGCGTTGAGGTGAGACAGGCCGCCTTCCAGAACACTGAAGCTTTCTTT CSVEVRQAAFQNTEAFF TRBV29-1 NA TRBJ1-1 many
TGTGCCAGCAGCCAGGGGGCCCCCTCTGTTGAGCAGTTCTTC CASSQGAPSVEQFF TRBV7-9 TRBD1 TRBJ2-1 many
TGTGCCACCAGCCCCCGGGGGGATCAGCCCCAGCATTTT CATSPRGDQPQHF TRBV15 NA TRBJ1-5 many
TGTGCCAGCTCTCGGGGGCGCGATGAAAAACTGTTTTTT CASSRGRDEKLFF TRBV18 NA TRBJ1-4 few
TGTGCCAGCAGCCCCGGATGGGTTCGGCGCATTGAAAAACTGTTTTTT CASSPGWVRRIEKLFF TRBV11-2 NA TRBJ1-4 many
TGTGCCAGTAGCCTACCCGGGAGCTCCTACAATGAGCAGTTCTTC CASSLPGSSYNEQFF TRBV19 NA TRBJ2-1 NA
TGTGCCAGCAGCTTAGAGCCCACTTCCTATGGCTACACCTTC CASSLEPTSYGYTF TRBV11-2 NA TRBJ1-2 many
TGTGCCAGCAGCCCGATGGGGAGTGACAGGGCCCAAGAGACCCAGTACTTC CASSPMGSDRAQETQYF TRBV7-8 TRBD1 TRBJ2-5 many
TGTGCCAGCTCACGATCCGGGACAGCTAACTATGGCTACACCTTC CASSRSGTANYGYTF TRBV18 TRBD1 TRBJ1-2 many
TGTGCCAGTAGTATAAGAACCGGGACCTATGGAAACACCATATATTTT CASSIRTGTYGNTIYF TRBV19 NA TRBJ1-3 NA
TGTGCCAGCAGGAATCCGGGTGGTCCTGAGCAGTTCTTC CASRNPGGPEQFF TRBV3-1 NA TRBJ2-1 many
TGTGCCAGCAGGGGAACTAGCGGGAGGGGGGGTAGAGAGCAGTACTTC CASRGTSGRGGREQYF TRBV6-1 TRBD2 TRBJ2-7 many
TGCGCCAGCAGCCGGGAACAGGGTTCCTACGAGCAGTACTTC CASSREQGSYEQYF TRBV5-1 NA TRBJ2-7 many
TGTGCCAGCAGCCTGGACTGGGGGGTTGAGCAGTTCTTC CASSLDWGVEQFF TRBV2 NA TRBJ2-1 many
TGTGCCAGCAGTTCCGACAGGAGTAATGAAAAACTGTTTTTT CASSSDRSNEKLFF TRBV27 NA TRBJ1-4 many
TGCAGTGCTAGACGAAGGACCAACACAGATACGCAGTATTTT CSARRRTNTDTQYF TRBV20-1 NA TRBJ2-3 many
TGTGCCTGGAGTCTGGGACTAGCGGGAGAAGAGACCCAGTACTTC CAWSLGLAGEETQYF TRBV30 TRBD2 TRBJ2-5 many
TGTGCCAGCAGTTGGGTTAACTATGGCTACACCTTC CASSWVNYGYTF TRBV2 NA TRBJ1-2 many
TGTGCCAGCAGCCCCTCCGCGGAAACCTACAATGAGCAGTTCTTC CASSPSAETYNEQFF TRBV7-3 NA TRBJ2-1 few
TGTGCCAGCAGTTCGGGACTAGCGGGAGAATCAGATACGCAGTATTTT CASSSGLAGESDTQYF TRBV28 TRBD2 TRBJ2-3 many
TGCAGTGCCTCCTCTGAGCGGGAGGGCCGTAGAGGGGATACGCAGTATTTT CSASSEREGRRGDTQYF TRBV20-1 TRBD2 TRBJ2-3 NA
TGTGCCAGCAGTTTTGGATCGTGGCCAGAGACCCAGTACTTC CASSFGSWPETQYF TRBV27 NA TRBJ2-5 NA
TGCAGCGTTCCCGGGACTTCCTACGAGCAGTACTTC CSVPGTSYEQYF TRBV29-1 NA TRBJ2-7 NA
TGTGCCAGCAGCCGCGGACAGGGGGCCACCTACGAGCAGTACTTC CASSRGQGATYEQYF TRBV11-3 TRBD1 TRBJ2-7 many
TGCGCCAGCAACAACAGGGGGGATCTGACTGAAGCTTTCTTT CASNNRGDLTEAFF TRBV10-2 TRBD1 TRBJ1-1 few
TGTGCCAGCAGCCAGGGAGTCACTGAAGCTTTCTTT CASSQGVTEAFF TRBV14 NA TRBJ1-1 once
TGCAGTGCTCCGCCCTCGGCGAGCAGTGAGCAGTTCTTC CSAPPSASSEQFF TRBV20-1 NA TRBJ2-1 many
TGTGCCAGCAGCTCACAGGGCGCCTACGAGCAGTACTTC CASSSQGAYEQYF TRBV11-1 NA TRBJ2-7 many
TGTGCCAGCAGTGTATTGCAGTACAATGAGCAGTTCTTC CASSVLQYNEQFF TRBV2 NA TRBJ2-1 NA
TGTGCCAGCAGTTCCGGCCACACTGAAGCTTTCTTT CASSSGHTEAFF TRBV3-1 NA TRBJ1-1 NA
TGTGCCGGAGCAAGGGGCCCCTCCTCCTACAATGAGCAGTTCTTC CAGARGPSSYNEQFF TRBV28 NA TRBJ2-1 NA
TGCAGTGCTAGAGATCAAGGGCTAGCGAAGACGATAGGGAATGAGCAGTTCTTC CSARDQGLAKTIGNEQFF TRBV20-1 NA TRBJ2-1 many
TGCAGTGCTGACGACAGTTCGAACTATGGCTACACCTTC CSADDSSNYGYTF TRBV20-1 NA TRBJ1-2 NA
TGCGCCAGCAGCAAACCAGACAGGGGTGGCCAAGAGACCCAGTACTTC CASSKPDRGGQETQYF TRBV5-1 TRBD1 TRBJ2-5 NA